What follows are 19 T cell receptor beta chains derived from one specimen sequenced in a study of molecular identifiers for immune sequencing clone quantification. A single record per CDR3 protein comes from TCRdb applying MiXCR to the PCR reads. This table holds some 590,000 distinct CDR3 sequences, approximately 24% found once. What was sequenced was naive CD8+ T cells from blood, with Jurkat cell RNA spiked in. The subset denotes: FACS-sorted CD8+CD4-CCR7+CD45RA+ naive T cells. The receptors here all came from a human donor in good health. Some libraries in this study had Jurkat cell RNA spiked in.

For this clonotype: One end of the junction is discordant with germline, which a read error may explain. The chain employs TRBV7-6 and TRBJ2-1, with TRBD1 as a possible D gene (5 bases). The CDR3 runs 15 residues. Per the germline V gene, CDR1 is SGHVS and CDR2 is FNYEAQ. The CDR3 sequence is CASSLDRSGYSEQFF. Written as DNA, the CDR3 is TGTGCCAGCAGCTTAGACAGGTCTGGTTACAGTGAGCAGTTCTTC. Using reference TRBV7-6 and TRBJ2-1 for the parts outside the CDR3, the full variable domain is GAGVSQSPRYKVTKRGQDVALRCDPISGHVSLYWYRQALGQGPEFLTYFNYEAQQDKSGLPNDRFSAERPEGSISTLTIQRTEQRDSAMYRCASSLDRSGYSEQFFGPGTRLTVL.

The CDR3 DNA reads as TGCGCCAGCAGCCAAGAAATAAGGCAGAGATACGAGCAGTACTTC. This translates into CASSQEIRQRYEQYF. The J gene is TRBJ2-7, the V gene TRBV4-1; D is unclear. Germline assignment: CDR1 MGHRA and CDR2 YSYEKL. The CDR3 loop spans 15 amino acids. Trimming removed 0 bases from V and 4 bases from J, with 13 bases in between.

This clonotype was seen more than once but under ten times. The gene calls are TRBV2 and TRBJ2-1; D ambiguous. The CDR3 totals 14 residues. The V end was cut by 9 bases, the J end by 10 bases, with 22 bases between. The germline V gene encodes CDR1 SNHLY and CDR2 FYNNEI. This chain's CDR3 is CARGRDRLASEQFF. In DNA form, the CDR3 reads TGTGCCAGGGGTCGCGACCGCCTTGCCAGCGAGCAGTTCTTC. Variable domain in full (rest from reference TRBV2 and TRBJ2-1): EPEVTQTPSHQVTQMGQEVILRCVPISNHLYFYWYRQILGQKVEFLVSFYNNEISEKSEIFDDQFSVERPDGSNFTLKIRSTKLEDSAMYFCARGRDRLASEQFFGPGTRLTVL.

A note on this clonotype: This may be a read error: a much more frequent sequence differs by one nucleotide. In this CDR3 the conserved last residue, phenylalanine or tryptophan, is missing, so a read error is likely. In nucleotides, the CDR3 is TGCAGTGCTAGGGGAGCAGGCTCCTACGAGCAGTACCTC. Translation: CSARGAGSYEQYL. V is TRBV20-1 and J is TRBJ2-7; D possibly corresponds to TRBD2 (5 bases). From germline, CDR1 is DFQATT and CDR2 SNEGSKA (reference sequence). The CDR3 totals 13 residues. V dropped 3 bases and J dropped 0 bases, with 9 bases sitting between them.

This clonotype was seen ten or more times. This chain links TRBV7-9 with TRBJ2-3, with TRBD2 identical over 14 bases. Per germline, CDR1 SEHNR and CDR2 FQNEAQ (reference sequence). The CDR3 has 17 residues. V was clipped by 4 bases and J by 3 bases; unmatched bases: 6. CDR3 residues: CASSYGTSGSRTDTQYF. The CDR3 coding sequence is TGTGCCAGCAGCTACGGGACTAGCGGGAGTCGGACAGATACGCAGTATTTT.

The gene calls are TRBV7-9 and TRBJ2-7; 7 nucleotides match TRBD2. The J segment lost 2 bases and the V segment lost 5 bases, leaving 6 bases of the junction unmatched. The CDR3 totals 14 residues. Germline assignment: CDR1 SEHNR and CDR2 FQNEAQ (reference sequence). As DNA, the CDR3 is TGTGCCAGCAGCCCAACAGCGGGAACCTACGAGCAGTACTTC. Protein product: CASSPTAGTYEQYF.

In regard to this clonotype: A single base separates this from a much larger clone, so it may be a read error. The rearrangement joins TRBV12-3 or TRBV12-4 to TRBJ2-3; D is tentatively TRBD1 or TRBD2 (6 bases each). The CDR3 has 15 residues. The CDR3 reads CAGSLWGASTDTQYF. The CDR3 DNA reads TGTGCCGGCAGTTTATGGGGGGCAAGCACAGATACGCAGTATTTT.

This chain links TRBV7-9 with TRBJ2-7; TRBD2 agrees at 7 bases. With V trimmed by 6 bases and J by 2 bases, 4 bases remained unmatched. This CDR3 contains 13 residues. CDR1 SEHNR and CDR2 FQNEAQ come from the germline V gene (reference sequence). The CDR3 sequence is CASRREGTYEQYF. In DNA, the CDR3 is TGTGCCAGCAGGAGGGAGGGAACCTACGAGCAGTACTTC. Full variable domain (missing parts from reference TRBV7-9 and TRBJ2-7): DTGVSQNPRHKITKRGQNVTFRCDPISEHNRLYWYRQTLGQGPEFLTYFQNEAQLEKSRLLSDRFSAERPKGSFSTLEIQRTEQGDSAMYLCASRREGTYEQYFGPGTRLTVT.

The chain recombines TRBV7-9 with TRBJ2-1; D is unresolved. V was clipped by 4 bases and J by 7 bases, with 11 bases between them. CDR1 and CDR2 from the germline V gene are SEHNR and FQNEAQ (reference sequence). CDR3 size: 13 residues. In nucleotides, the CDR3 is TGTGCCAGCAGCTCAGTGGTGGAGAATGAGCAGTTCTTC. Encoded protein: CASSSVVENEQFF.

V and J are TRBV28 and TRBJ2-3, with 9 bases identical to TRBD2. V lost 8 bases to trimming and J lost 2 bases; unmatched junction nucleotides: 20. CDR1 and CDR2 from the germline V gene are MDHEN and SYDVKM. The CDR3 spans 19 residues. The CDR3 is CASDISGGRVGTDTDTQYF. The CDR3, as DNA: TGTGCCAGCGATATAAGCGGGGGGCGTGTGGGAACGGACACAGATACGCAGTATTTT.

Written as DNA, the CDR3 is TGTGCCAGCAGTTACGGGGCAGGGGTTGAAGCTTTCTTT. Residues: CASSYGAGVEAFF. The gene calls are TRBV6-5 and TRBJ1-1; TRBD1 is a possible D gene (6 bases). The germline V gene encodes CDR1 MNHEY and CDR2 SVGAGI. V gave up 2 bases and J gave up 7 bases, with 11 bases separating them. The length of the CDR3 is 13 residues.

At least ten counts were recorded for this clonotype. The CDR3 is CSATDSLKGEQFF. CDR3 nucleotide sequence: TGCAGTGCTACGGACTCTTTGAAGGGTGAGCAGTTCTTC. This sequence joins TRBV20-1 and TRBJ2-1; possible D gene TRBD2, 5 bases. The CDR3 contains 13 residues. Germline assignment: CDR1 DFQATT and CDR2 SNEGSKA (reference sequence). Trimming stripped 4 bases from V and 9 bases from J, with 16 bases between.

This chain links TRBV4-1 with TRBJ2-5; 10 nucleotides match TRBD2. Germline trimming cut 4 bases from V and 3 bases from J; bases unmatched to any gene: 11. The germline V gene has CDR1 MGHRA and CDR2 YSYEKL. The CDR3 runs 17 residues. The CDR3 here is CASSPPPERGGEETQYF. As DNA, the CDR3 is TGCGCCAGCAGCCCACCCCCCGAGCGGGGGGGTGAAGAGACCCAGTACTTC.

This clonotype was seen many times. The chain links TRBV7-3 to TRBJ2-5; TRBD2 might be the D (6 bases). V dropped 1 base and J dropped 2 bases, with 8 bases sitting between them. CDR3 length equals 14 residues. Germline V gene sequence: CDR1 SGHTA, CDR2 FQGTGA. CDR3 loop: CASSLSREQETQYF. For the CDR3, the DNA is TGTGCCAGCAGCTTAAGTCGGGAGCAAGAGACCCAGTACTTC.

This clonotype has more than one count but fewer than ten. The CDR3 nucleotides are TGTGCCAGCAGTTCCCTCCTACAACCGCAGGACACGCAGTATTTT. Amino acid sequence: CASSSLLQPQDTQYF. The chain joins TRBV2 to TRBJ2-3; no reliable D call. The CDR3 spans 15 residues. Germline lookup yields CDR1 SNHLY and CDR2 FYNNEI. V dropped 5 bases and J dropped 9 bases, with 21 bases sitting between them.

Only a few counts were recorded for this clonotype. The chain combines TRBV20-1 with TRBJ1-3, with 7 bases aligning to TRBD1. Germline values: CDR1 DFQATT, CDR2 SNEGSKA (reference sequence). This CDR3 is built from 16 residues. The V and J ends lost 0 bases and 4 bases, in that order; junction bases with no gene match: 9. CDR3 coding DNA: TGCAGTGCTAGAGATCGGGACAGTCTACTCGGAAACACCATATATTTT. It yields the protein CSARDRDSLLGNTIYF.

This clonotype was detected only a few times. One junction end does not reproduce the germline sequence, and a read error may be involved. The chain links TRBV9 to TRBJ2-5; 8 positions match TRBD1. CDR1 and CDR2 from the germline V gene are SGDLS and YYNGEE. The CDR3 has 14 amino acids. CDR3: CAGSQTGGEETQYF. CDR3 sequence (DNA): TGTGCCGGCAGTCAAACAGGGGGAGAAGAGACCCAGTACTTC.

This clonotype was observed at least ten times. This rearrangement joins TRBV7-2 to TRBJ2-1; a weak D match, TRBD2 (5 bases). V was cut by 1 base and J by 9 bases, with 10 bases left in between. This CDR3 contains 13 residues. In germline, CDR1 is SGHTA, CDR2 FQGNSA. CDR3 in DNA: TGTGCCAGCAGCTTAGTGTCGGGAAGTGAGCAGTTCTTC. Amino acids: CASSLVSGSEQFF.

This clonotype was seen many times. The chain carries TRBV29-1 and TRBJ2-1, with D perhaps matching TRBD1 (6 bases). The CDR3 length is 15 residues. The germline V gene encodes CDR1 SQVTM and CDR2 ANQGSEA. The V end was cut by 0 bases, the J end by 8 bases, with 17 bases between. The CDR3 DNA reads TGCAGCGTTGAAGATCGGCAGGGGTTAGGTGATGAGCAGTTCTTC. It codes for CSVEDRQGLGDEQFF.